This T cell receptor beta chain derives from a study of immune cell composition in non-small cell lung cancer. The CDR3 totals 18 residues. Trimming left V 4 bases short and J 7 bases short, with 27 bases between. Germline CDR1 is SGDLS and CDR2 is YYNGEE. Only in-frame clones appear in the TCRdb table, and some are missing; sequencing was by immunoSEQ multiplex PCR. The sample carries approximately 4,600 clones, approximately 80% recorded once. The sequencing sample was made of lung tumor tissue. This sequence originates from a human donor with non-small cell lung cancer. V and J are TRBV9 and TRBJ2-1; possibly TRBD2 for D (6 bases). DNA of the CDR3: TGTGCCAGCAGCCCCTCCTTCAAACTAGCCCCAGGGTGGAATGAGCAGTTCTTC. Translated, it gives CASSPSFKLAPGWNEQFF. Drawing the rest from reference TRBV9 and TRBJ2-1, the complete variable domain is DSGVTQTPKHLITATGQRVTLRCSPRSGDLSVYWYQQSLDQGLQFLIQYYNGEERAKGNILERFSAQQFPDLHSELNLSSLELGDSALYFCASSPSFKLAPGWNEQFFGPGTRLTVL.